A single sample is the source of the 25 T cell receptor beta chains below, sequenced in a study of blood T cell repertoires in COVID-19. Using immunoSEQ multiplex PCR, the repertoire was profiled, and TCRdb retains in-frame clones only, with some absent. In the table there are just under 350,000 clones, about 86% of which are singletons. The sequenced material came from peripheral blood. These receptors were taken from a man aged 25-45 years with active or convalescent COVID-19.

The rearrangement links TRBV7-2 to TRBJ2-7; TRBD2 is a possible D gene (5 bases). From germline, CDR1 is SGHTA and CDR2 FQGNSA. This CDR3 is built from 13 residues. V dropped 2 bases and J dropped 2 bases, with 7 bases sitting between them. CDR3 protein: CASSLWRAYEQYF. In DNA form, the CDR3 reads TGTGCCAGCAGCTTATGGCGGGCCTACGAGCAGTACTTC.

This sequence joins TRBV5-1 and TRBJ1-4; D gene uncertain. V was clipped by 8 bases and J by 6 bases, with 17 bases between them. The CDR3 runs 14 residues. Germline assignment: CDR1 SGHRS and CDR2 YFSETQ. In DNA form, the CDR3 reads TGCGCCAGTTGCGGGTCTTCGACTGATGAAAAACTGTTTTTT. Encoded protein: CASCGSSTDEKLFF.

The V gene is TRBV5-1, the J gene TRBJ1-1; no firm D call. Germline CDR1 and CDR2: SGHRS and YFSETQ. The CDR3 is 13 amino acids. Trimming removed 0 bases at V and 5 bases at J, with 8 bases between. Here the CDR3 DNA reads TGCGCCAGCAGCTTGGCCGGGAGGACTGAAGCTTTCTTT. Amino acid sequence: CASSLAGRTEAFF.

CDR3 DNA sequence: TGTGCCAGTAGTATTATGGGGCTTGGGGGAAACACCATATATTTT. Translated, it gives CASSIMGLGGNTIYF. The V and J genes are TRBV19 and TRBJ1-3; tentative D call: TRBD1 (5 bases). The CDR3 covers 15 residues. Germline V lookup: CDR1 LNHDA, CDR2 SQIVND (reference sequence). The V end lost 3 bases, the J end lost 4 bases, and 13 bases lay between the germline ends.

The chain couples TRBV7-2 to TRBJ2-7; 7 positions match TRBD1. The trim removed 6 bases at V and 5 bases at J, leaving 7 bases unmatched. The CDR3 is made up of 13 amino acids. Germline V gene lookup returns CDR1 SGHTA and CDR2 FQGNSA. The DNA for the CDR3 is TGTGCCAGCAGACCCCGGGGACAGAACGAGCAGTACTTC. It encodes CASRPRGQNEQYF.

This rearrangement joins TRBV24-1 to TRBJ2-3; a weak D match, TRBD2 (6 bases). Germline assignment: CDR1 KGHDR and CDR2 SFDVKD. V was cut by 5 bases and J by 0 bases, with 11 bases left in between. This CDR3 is 15 amino acids long. The CDR3 sequence: CATSGRGVSTDTQYF. CDR3 bases: TGTGCCACCAGTGGTCGCGGGGTTAGCACAGATACGCAGTATTTT.

The chain employs TRBV20-1 and TRBJ2-7, with a possible D match to TRBD2 (6 bases). The V and J ends lost 3 bases and 9 bases respectively, with 24 bases between them. The CDR3 runs 15 residues. Germline assignment: CDR1 DFQATT and CDR2 SNEGSKA (reference sequence). This chain's CDR3 is CSASARGSEGLRQYF. CDR3 DNA: TGCAGTGCTAGTGCCCGGGGGAGCGAAGGCCTAAGGCAGTACTTC.

The CDR3 sequence: CASSPTGQGVAEQYF. In nucleotides, the CDR3 is TGTGCCAGCAGCCCCACCGGACAGGGAGTCGCCGAGCAGTACTTC. The chain links TRBV7-3 to TRBJ2-7, with 8 bases lining up with TRBD1. The CDR3 has 15 residues. The V gene end was trimmed by 5 bases and the J gene end by 6 bases; junction bases not matched to a gene: 12. Per the germline V gene, CDR1 is SGHTA and CDR2 is FQGTGA.

The chain uses TRBV5-8 and TRBJ2-1; 9 bases are shared with TRBD2. J gave up 7 bases and V 2 bases, and 10 bases lay outside the gene matches. The germline CDR1 and CDR2 sequences are SGHTS and YDEGEE. The CDR3 totals 16 residues. CDR3 amino acids: CASSFGGGAGGNEQFF. The CDR3 DNA reads TGTGCCAGCAGCTTCGGCGGGGGGGCCGGGGGGAATGAGCAGTTCTTC.

This chain's CDR3 is CASSQIGETQYF. CDR3 DNA: TGCGCCAGCAGCCAAATCGGAGAGACCCAGTACTTC. This rearrangement joins TRBV4-1 to TRBJ2-5; D remains unclear. The CDR3 is 12 amino acids. V shed 2 bases and J shed 4 bases, with 5 bases lying between them. In germline, CDR1 is MGHRA, CDR2 YSYEKL.

This rearrangement joins TRBV5-4 to TRBJ1-1; D is unclear. V was trimmed by 5 bases and J by 0 bases, leaving 8 bases between them. This CDR3 contains 13 residues. From germline, CDR1 is SGHNT and CDR2 YYREEE (reference sequence). CDR3 protein: CASSRDLNTEAFF. The CDR3 region has the DNA TGTGCCAGCAGTCGCGATTTGAACACTGAAGCTTTCTTT.

The chain couples TRBV11-1 to TRBJ2-7, with a possible D match to TRBD2 (5 bases). The CDR3 has 14 residues. Looked up from germline, CDR1 is SGHAT and CDR2 is FQDESV (reference sequence). The ends were cut back, 4 bases at V and 1 base at J, with 11 bases in the middle. The CDR3 nucleotides read TGTGCCAGCAGCTCCGGACGGACTTCCTACGAGCAGTACTTC. Its translation: CASSSGRTSYEQYF.

The chain employs TRBV7-9 and TRBJ1-1; TRBD1 agrees at 8 bases. CDR3 length equals 15 residues. Looked up from germline, CDR1 is SEHNR and CDR2 is FQNEAQ (reference sequence). After removal of 2 bases from V and 4 bases from J, the junction contained 6 bases not matched to a gene. The CDR3 spells CASSLNQGAITEAFF. CDR3 coding DNA: TGTGCCAGCAGCTTAAACCAGGGGGCGATCACTGAAGCTTTCTTT.

The chain couples TRBV6-1 to TRBJ1-3; no reliable D call. V was cut by 3 bases and J by 0 bases, with 18 bases left in between. This CDR3 contains 18 residues. CDR1 and CDR2 (germline): MNHNS, SASEGT. The CDR3 DNA reads TGTGCCAGCAGTGAGAGACTTGTTGGACTGACCTCTGGAAACACCATATATTTT. Its translation is CASSERLVGLTSGNTIYF.

The chain joins TRBV7-9 to TRBJ2-3, with TRBD2 identical over 8 bases. Germline values: CDR1 SEHNR, CDR2 FQNEAQ (reference sequence). The V segment lost 1 base and the J segment 2 bases; nucleotides outside the gene matches: 11. This CDR3 contains 18 residues. DNA of the CDR3: TGTGCCAGCAGCTTAGGTTTGTCGCGGGGGGTCCACACAGATACGCAGTATTTT. The encoded protein is CASSLGLSRGVHTDTQYF.

V and J are TRBV5-6 and TRBJ1-6; the D is unclear. CDR3 length equals 15 residues. The germline V gene encodes CDR1 SGHDT and CDR2 YYEEEE. Between the trimmed V and J ends, which lost 1 base and 5 bases, there was a span of 10 bases. CDR3 sequence: CASSLSGLDNSPLHF. DNA of the CDR3: TGTGCCAGCAGCTTGTCTGGACTTGATAATTCACCCCTCCACTTT.

V gene TRBV4-1 combines with J gene TRBJ2-1; 8 bases fit TRBD1. Germline V CDR1 and CDR2: MGHRA, YSYEKL. This CDR3 region has 16 residues. V was clipped by 7 bases and J by 5 bases; unmatched bases: 13. In DNA, the CDR3 is TGCGCCAGCAACCAGGGGCGACAGGGGTGGGACAATGAGCAGTTCTTC. It yields the protein CASNQGRQGWDNEQFF.

This clone occurred once. The chain employs TRBV5-6 and TRBJ2-7; 10 nucleotides align to TRBD1. CDR1 and CDR2 (germline): SGHDT, YYEEEE. The V gene end was trimmed by 0 bases and the J gene end by 5 bases; junction bases not matched to a gene: 5. CDR3 length equals 15 residues. The CDR3 sequence is CASSLGIGTGDEQYF. The CDR3 region has the DNA TGTGCCAGCAGCTTGGGTATCGGGACAGGGGACGAGCAGTACTTC.

The genes are TRBV5-8 and TRBJ1-1; 10 nucleotides align to TRBD1. CDR3 size: 15 residues. V was clipped by 0 bases and J by 6 bases; unmatched bases: 5. Germline values: CDR1 SGHTS, CDR2 YDEGEE. In DNA, the CDR3 is TGTGCCAGCAGCTTGGAGGGACAGGGGATCGCTGAAGCTTTCTTT. Translated: CASSLEGQGIAEAFF.

The chain couples TRBV11-2 to TRBJ2-3; TRBD2 might be the D (5 bases). V lost 1 base, J lost 2 bases, and 10 bases lay in between. The CDR3 extends over 15 amino acids. Germline CDR1 SGHAT, CDR2 FQNNGV. The CDR3 loop reads CASSLGGLTTDTQYF. The CDR3, as DNA: TGTGCCAGCAGCTTAGGCGGACTCACCACAGATACGCAGTATTTT. The entire variable domain, with the rest obtained from reference TRBV11-2 and TRBJ2-3, is as follows: EAGVAQSPRYKIIEKRQSVAFWCNPISGHATLYWYQQILGQGPKLLIQFQNNGVVDDSQLPKDRFSAERLKGVDSTLKIQPAKLEDSAVYLCASSLGGLTTDTQYFGPGTRLTVL.

V and J are TRBV28 and TRBJ2-3, with 8 bases that match TRBD2. With V trimmed by 3 bases and J by 0 bases, 5 bases remained unmatched. The germline gives CDR1 MDHEN, CDR2 SYDVKM. This CDR3 comprises 16 residues. The CDR3 spells CASSLPSGGSTDTQYF. CDR3 coding DNA: TGTGCCAGCAGTTTGCCAAGCGGGGGAAGCACAGATACGCAGTATTTT. The entire variable domain, with the rest obtained from reference TRBV28 and TRBJ2-3, is as follows: DVKVTQSSRYLVKRTGEKVFLECVQDMDHENMFWYRQDPGLGLRLIYFSYDVKMKEKGDIPEGYSVSREKKERFSLILESASTNQTSMYLCASSLPSGGSTDTQYFGPGTRLTVL.

Notes on this clone: An end of the junction differs from the germline gene, which may be a read error. The rearrangement joins TRBV24-1 to TRBJ2-3; 8 nucleotides line up with TRBD2. The CDR3 sequence is 19 residues long. Germline V gene data show CDR1 as KGHDR and CDR2 as SFDVKD. CDR3: CATSDFGLAGPGATDAQYF. CDR3 DNA sequence: TGTGCCACCAGTGATTTCGGGCTAGCGGGCCCCGGGGCCACAGATGCGCAGTATTTT.

V and J are TRBV30 and TRBJ1-5, with D unclear. The germline gives CDR1 GTSNPN, CDR2 SVGIG (reference sequence). The CDR3 length is 13 residues. V gave up 5 bases and J gave up 5 bases, with 13 bases separating them. The CDR3 bases are TGTGCCTGGTCGGTGAGGGCCGATCAGCCCCAGCATTTT. It specifies CAWSVRADQPQHF.

CDR3 sequence reads: CASSPRDRVASTDTQYF. DNA for the CDR3: TGTGCCAGCTCACCGCGGGACAGGGTGGCGAGCACAGATACGCAGTATTTT. The rearrangement uses TRBV18 and TRBJ2-3; TRBD1 agrees at 9 bases. Germline loops: CDR1 KGHSH, CDR2 LQKENI. The CDR3 spans 17 residues. V shed 3 bases, J shed 0 bases, and the junction held 7 bases outside the gene matches.

This clone was picked up one time. The chain carries TRBV28 and TRBJ2-2; 10 bases are a match to TRBD2. With 2 bases clipped from V and 3 bases from J, the junction kept 3 bases outside the gene matches. Germline V gene data show CDR1 as MDHEN and CDR2 as SYDVKM. There are 16 residues in the CDR3. This CDR3 reads CASSLRLAGDTGELFF. DNA for the CDR3: TGTGCCAGCAGTTTACGGCTAGCGGGAGACACCGGGGAGCTGTTTTTT.